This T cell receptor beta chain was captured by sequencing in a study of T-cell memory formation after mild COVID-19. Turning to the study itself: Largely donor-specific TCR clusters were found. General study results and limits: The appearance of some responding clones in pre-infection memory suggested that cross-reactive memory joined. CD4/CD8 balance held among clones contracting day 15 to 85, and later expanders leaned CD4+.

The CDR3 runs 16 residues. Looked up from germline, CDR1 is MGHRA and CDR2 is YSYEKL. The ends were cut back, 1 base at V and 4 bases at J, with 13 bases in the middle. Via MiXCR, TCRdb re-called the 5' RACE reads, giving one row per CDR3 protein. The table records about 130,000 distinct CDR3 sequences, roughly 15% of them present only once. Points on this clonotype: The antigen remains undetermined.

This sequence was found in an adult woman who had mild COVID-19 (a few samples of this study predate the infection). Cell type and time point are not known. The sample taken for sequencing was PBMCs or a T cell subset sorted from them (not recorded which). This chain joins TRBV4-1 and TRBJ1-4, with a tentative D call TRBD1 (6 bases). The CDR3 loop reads CASSQVKQGRNEKLFF. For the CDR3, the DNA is TGCGCCAGCAGCCAAGTCAAACAGGGACGTAATGAAAAACTGTTTTTT.